This TCR beta chain derives from a study of shared T cell receptors in the human thymus. Data came from immunoSEQ multiplex PCR; TCRdb stores just in-frame clones and leaves some out. Of fewer than 700,000 clones in the sample, approximately 87% were seen once. Trimming stripped 6 bases from V and 4 bases from J, with 9 bases between. In germline, CDR1 is SNHLY, CDR2 FYNNEI. The CDR3 contains 12 residues. The sample was also linked to a second study, of human thymus T cells. That study adds: Thymus specimens were resections from corrective heart surgery.

The chain couples TRBV2 to TRBJ1-2, with D possibly TRBD1 on 6 matching bases. The specimen was thymocytes. This TCR was sampled from a boy under two years old with a congenital heart defect. The CDR3 region has the DNA TGTGCCAGCAGGGCGACAGGCTATGGCTACACCTTC. Its translation is CASRATGYGYTF.